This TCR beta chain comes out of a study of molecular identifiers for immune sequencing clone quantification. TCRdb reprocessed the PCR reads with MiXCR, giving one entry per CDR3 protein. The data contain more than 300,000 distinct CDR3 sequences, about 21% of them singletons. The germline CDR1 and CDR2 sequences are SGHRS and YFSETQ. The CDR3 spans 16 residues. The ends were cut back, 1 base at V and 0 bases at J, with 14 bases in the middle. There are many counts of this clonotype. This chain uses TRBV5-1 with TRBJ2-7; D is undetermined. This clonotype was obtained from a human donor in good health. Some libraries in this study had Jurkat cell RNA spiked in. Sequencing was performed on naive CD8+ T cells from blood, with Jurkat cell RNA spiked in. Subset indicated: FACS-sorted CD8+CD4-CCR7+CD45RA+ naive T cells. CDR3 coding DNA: TGCGCCAGCAGCTTGACGCTGACCCCAGCCTCCTACGAGCAGTACTTC. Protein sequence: CASSLTLTPASYEQYF.